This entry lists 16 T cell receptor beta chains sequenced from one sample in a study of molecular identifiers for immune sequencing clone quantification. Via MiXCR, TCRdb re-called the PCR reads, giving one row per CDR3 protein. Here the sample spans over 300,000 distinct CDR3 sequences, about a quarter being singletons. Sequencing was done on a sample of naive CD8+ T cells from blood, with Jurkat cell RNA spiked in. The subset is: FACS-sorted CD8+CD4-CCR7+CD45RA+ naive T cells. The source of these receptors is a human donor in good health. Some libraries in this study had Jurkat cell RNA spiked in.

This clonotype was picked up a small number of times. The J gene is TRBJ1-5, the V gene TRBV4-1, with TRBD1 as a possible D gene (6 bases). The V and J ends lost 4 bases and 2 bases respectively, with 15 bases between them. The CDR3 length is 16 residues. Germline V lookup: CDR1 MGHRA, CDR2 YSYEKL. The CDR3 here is CASSRSTGLGNQPQHF. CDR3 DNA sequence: TGCGCCAGCAGCCGATCTACAGGGCTTGGCAATCAGCCCCAGCATTTT.

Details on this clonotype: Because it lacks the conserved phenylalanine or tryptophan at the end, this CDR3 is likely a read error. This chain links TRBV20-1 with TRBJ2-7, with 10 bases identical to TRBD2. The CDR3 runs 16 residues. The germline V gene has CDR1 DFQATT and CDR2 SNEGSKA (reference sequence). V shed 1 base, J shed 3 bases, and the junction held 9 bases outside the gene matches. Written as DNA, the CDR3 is TGCAGTGCTAGAGTTCTCGCCGGGACTAGCGACTACGAGCAGTACCTC. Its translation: CSARVLAGTSDYEQYL.

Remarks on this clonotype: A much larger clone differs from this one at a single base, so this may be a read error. CDR3 DNA: TGTGCCAGCAGTTACCCTAACTTTAGGACCTGGGAGCTGTTTTTT. It encodes CASSYPNFRTWELFF. The gene calls are TRBV6-6 and TRBJ2-2; D ambiguous. The ends were cut back, 2 bases at V and 9 bases at J, with 16 bases in the middle. Germline assignment: CDR1 MNHNY and CDR2 SVGAGI (reference sequence). This CDR3 region has 15 residues.

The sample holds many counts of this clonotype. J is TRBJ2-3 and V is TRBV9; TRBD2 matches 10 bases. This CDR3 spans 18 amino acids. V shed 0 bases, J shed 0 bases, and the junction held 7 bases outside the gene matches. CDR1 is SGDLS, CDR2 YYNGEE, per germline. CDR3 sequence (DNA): TGTGCCAGCAGCGTAGAGGCTAGCGGGGGCCTTAGCACAGATACGCAGTATTTT. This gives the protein CASSVEASGGLSTDTQYF.

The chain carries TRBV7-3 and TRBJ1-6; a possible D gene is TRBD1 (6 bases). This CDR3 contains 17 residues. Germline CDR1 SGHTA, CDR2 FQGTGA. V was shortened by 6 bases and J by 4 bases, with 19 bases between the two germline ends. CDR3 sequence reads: CASSLGATGFYNSPLHF. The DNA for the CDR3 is TGTGCCAGCAGTTTGGGGGCGACAGGTTTTTATAATTCACCCCTCCACTTT.

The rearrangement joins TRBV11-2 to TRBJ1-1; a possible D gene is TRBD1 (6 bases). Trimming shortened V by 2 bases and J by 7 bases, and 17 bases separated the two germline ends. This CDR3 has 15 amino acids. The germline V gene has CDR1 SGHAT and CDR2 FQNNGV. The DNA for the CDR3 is TGTGCCAGCAGCTTACTGAGTGGCAGGGGCGGTGAAGCTTTCTTT. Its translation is CASSLLSGRGGEAFF.

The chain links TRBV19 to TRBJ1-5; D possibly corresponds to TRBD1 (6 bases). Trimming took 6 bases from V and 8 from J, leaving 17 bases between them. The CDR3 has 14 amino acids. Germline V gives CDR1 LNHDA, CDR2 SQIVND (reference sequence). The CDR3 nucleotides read TGTGCCAGTAGAGCGCAGGGGCTGGGTAAGCCCCAGCATTTT. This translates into CASRAQGLGKPQHF.

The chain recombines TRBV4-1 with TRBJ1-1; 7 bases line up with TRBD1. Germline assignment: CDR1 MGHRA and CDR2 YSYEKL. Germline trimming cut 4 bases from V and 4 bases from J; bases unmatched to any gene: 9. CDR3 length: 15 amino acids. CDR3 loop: CASSRLWDRVTEAFF. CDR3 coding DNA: TGCGCCAGCAGCCGATTATGGGACAGAGTCACTGAAGCTTTCTTT.

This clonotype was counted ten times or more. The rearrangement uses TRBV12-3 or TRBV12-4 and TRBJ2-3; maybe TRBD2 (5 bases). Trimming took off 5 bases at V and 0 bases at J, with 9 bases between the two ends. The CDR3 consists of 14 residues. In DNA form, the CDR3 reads TGTGCCAGCAGTAGCGGTTATAGCACAGATACGCAGTATTTT. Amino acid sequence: CASSSGYSTDTQYF.

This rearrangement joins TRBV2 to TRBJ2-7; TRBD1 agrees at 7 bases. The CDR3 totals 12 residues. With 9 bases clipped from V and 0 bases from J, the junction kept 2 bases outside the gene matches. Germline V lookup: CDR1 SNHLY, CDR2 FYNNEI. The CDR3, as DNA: TGTGCCAGTGACAGGGACTCCTACGAGCAGTACTTC. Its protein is CASDRDSYEQYF.

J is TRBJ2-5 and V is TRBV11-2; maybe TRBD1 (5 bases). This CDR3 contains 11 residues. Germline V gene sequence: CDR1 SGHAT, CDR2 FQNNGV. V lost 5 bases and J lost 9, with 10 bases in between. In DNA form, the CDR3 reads TGTGCCAGCAGCGATTTGGGGCCCCAGTACTTC. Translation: CASSDLGPQYF. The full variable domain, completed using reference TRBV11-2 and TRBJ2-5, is EAGVAQSPRYKIIEKRQSVAFWCNPISGHATLYWYQQILGQGPKLLIQFQNNGVVDDSQLPKDRFSAERLKGVDSTLKIQPAKLEDSAVYLCASSDLGPQYFGPGTRLLVL.

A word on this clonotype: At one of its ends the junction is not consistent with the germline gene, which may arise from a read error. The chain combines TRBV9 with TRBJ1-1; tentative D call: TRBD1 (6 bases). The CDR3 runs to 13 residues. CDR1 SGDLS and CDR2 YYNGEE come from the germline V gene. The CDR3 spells CASQGQMNTEAIF. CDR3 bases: TGTGCCAGTCAAGGACAGATGAACACTGAAGCTATCTTT.

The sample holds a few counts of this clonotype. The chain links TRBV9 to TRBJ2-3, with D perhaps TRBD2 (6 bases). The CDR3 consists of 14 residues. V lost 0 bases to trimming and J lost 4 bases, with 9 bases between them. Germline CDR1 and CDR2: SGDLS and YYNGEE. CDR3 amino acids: CASSVAGGADTQYF. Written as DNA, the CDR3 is TGTGCCAGCAGCGTAGCTGGAGGGGCAGATACGCAGTATTTT.

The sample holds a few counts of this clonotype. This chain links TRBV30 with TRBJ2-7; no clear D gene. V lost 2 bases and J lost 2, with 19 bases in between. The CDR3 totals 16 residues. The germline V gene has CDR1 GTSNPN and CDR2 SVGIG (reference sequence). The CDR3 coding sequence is TGTGCCTGGAGTATTTCCGCGGTTGCGTACGCCTACGAGCAGTACTTC. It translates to CAWSISAVAYAYEQYF.

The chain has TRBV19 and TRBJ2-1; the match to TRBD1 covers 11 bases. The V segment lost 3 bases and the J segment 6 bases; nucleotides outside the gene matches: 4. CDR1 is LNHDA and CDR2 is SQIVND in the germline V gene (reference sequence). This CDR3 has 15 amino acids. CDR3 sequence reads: CASSIEGQGGNEQFF. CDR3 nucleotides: TGTGCCAGTAGTATTGAGGGACAGGGGGGCAATGAGCAGTTCTTC.

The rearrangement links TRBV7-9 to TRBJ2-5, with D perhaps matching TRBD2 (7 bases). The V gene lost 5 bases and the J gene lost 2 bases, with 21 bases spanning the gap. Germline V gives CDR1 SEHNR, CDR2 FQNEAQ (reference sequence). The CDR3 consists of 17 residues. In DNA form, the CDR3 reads TGTGCCAGCAGCACCGGGGGGCGAGCCGCCCTACAAGAGACCCAGTACTTC. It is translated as CASSTGGRAALQETQYF.